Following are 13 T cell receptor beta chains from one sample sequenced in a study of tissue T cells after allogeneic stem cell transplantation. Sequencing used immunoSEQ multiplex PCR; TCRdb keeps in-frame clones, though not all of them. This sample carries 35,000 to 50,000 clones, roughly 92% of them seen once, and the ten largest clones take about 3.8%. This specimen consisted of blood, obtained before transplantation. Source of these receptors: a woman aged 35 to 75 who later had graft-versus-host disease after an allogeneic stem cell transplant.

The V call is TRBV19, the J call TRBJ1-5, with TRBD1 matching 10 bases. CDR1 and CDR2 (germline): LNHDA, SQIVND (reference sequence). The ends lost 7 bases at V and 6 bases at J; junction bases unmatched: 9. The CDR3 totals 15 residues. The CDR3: CASNRDRGYIQPQHF. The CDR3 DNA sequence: TGTGCCAGTAACAGGGACAGGGGATACATTCAGCCCCAGCATTTT. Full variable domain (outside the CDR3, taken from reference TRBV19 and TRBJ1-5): DGGITQSPKYLFRKEGQNVTLSCEQNLNHDAMYWYRQDPGQGLRLIYYSQIVNDFQKGDIAEGYSVSREKKESFPLTVTSAQKNPTAFYLCASNRDRGYIQPQHFGDGTRLSIL.

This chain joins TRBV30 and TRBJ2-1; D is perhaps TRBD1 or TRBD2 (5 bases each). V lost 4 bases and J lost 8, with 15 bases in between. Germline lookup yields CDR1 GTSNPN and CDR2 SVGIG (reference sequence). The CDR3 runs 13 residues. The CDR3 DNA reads TGTGCCTGGACCCCGGGGCGCAATGATGAGCAGTTCTTC. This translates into CAWTPGRNDEQFF.

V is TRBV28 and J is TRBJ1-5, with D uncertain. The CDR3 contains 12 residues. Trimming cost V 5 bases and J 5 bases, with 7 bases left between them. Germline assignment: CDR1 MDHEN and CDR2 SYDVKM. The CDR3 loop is CASSGPYQPQHF. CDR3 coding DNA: TGTGCCAGCAGTGGCCCTTATCAGCCCCAGCATTTT.

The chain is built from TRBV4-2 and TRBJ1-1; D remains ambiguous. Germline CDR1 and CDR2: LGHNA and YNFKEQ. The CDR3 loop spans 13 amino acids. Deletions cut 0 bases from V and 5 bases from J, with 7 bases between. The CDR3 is CASSQDWVTEAFF. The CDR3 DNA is TGTGCCAGCAGCCAAGATTGGGTAACTGAAGCTTTCTTT.

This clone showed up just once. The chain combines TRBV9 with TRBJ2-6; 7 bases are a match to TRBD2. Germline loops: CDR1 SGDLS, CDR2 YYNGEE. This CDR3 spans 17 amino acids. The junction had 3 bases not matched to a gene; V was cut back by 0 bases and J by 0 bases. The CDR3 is CASSVGLAASGANVLTF. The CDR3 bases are TGTGCCAGCAGCGTAGGGCTAGCGGCCTCTGGGGCCAACGTCCTGACTTTC.

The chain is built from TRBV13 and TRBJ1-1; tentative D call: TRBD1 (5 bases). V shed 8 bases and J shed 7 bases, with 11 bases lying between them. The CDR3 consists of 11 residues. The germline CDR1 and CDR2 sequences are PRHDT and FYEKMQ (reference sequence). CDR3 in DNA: TGTGCCAGCCAGCTAAGGGGTGAAGCTTTCTTT. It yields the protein CASQLRGEAFF.

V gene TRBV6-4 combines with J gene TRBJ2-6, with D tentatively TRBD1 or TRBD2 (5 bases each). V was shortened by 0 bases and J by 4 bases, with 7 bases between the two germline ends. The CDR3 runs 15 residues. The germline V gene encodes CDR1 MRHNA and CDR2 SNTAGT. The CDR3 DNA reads TGTGCCAGCAGTGACTCAGGGGACGGGGCCAACGTCCTGACTTTC. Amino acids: CASSDSGDGANVLTF.

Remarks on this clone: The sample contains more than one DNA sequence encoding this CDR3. DNA of the CDR3: TGTGCCAGCAGCGTAGAACTAGCGGGAGTGGCCGGGGAGCTGTTTTTT. It is translated as CASSVELAGVAGELFF. This chain connects TRBV9 to TRBJ2-2; 11 bases are shared with TRBD2. The germline V gene encodes CDR1 SGDLS and CDR2 YYNGEE. The CDR3 is made up of 16 amino acids. J was trimmed by 6 bases and V by 0 bases; bases with no gene match: 4. The full variable domain, rest sourced from reference TRBV9 and TRBJ2-2, is DSGVTQTPKHLITATGQRVTLRCSPRSGDLSVYWYQQSLDQGLQFLIQYYNGEERAKGNILERFSAQQFPDLHSELNLSSLELGDSALYFCASSVELAGVAGELFFGEGSRLTVL.

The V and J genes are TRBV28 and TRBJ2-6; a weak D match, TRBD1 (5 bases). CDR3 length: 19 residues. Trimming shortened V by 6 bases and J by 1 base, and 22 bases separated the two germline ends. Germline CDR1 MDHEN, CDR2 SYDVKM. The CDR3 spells CASSLDTLFRSSGANVLTF. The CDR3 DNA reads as TGTGCCAGCAGCCTGGACACACTTTTTAGATCTTCTGGGGCCAACGTCCTGACTTTC. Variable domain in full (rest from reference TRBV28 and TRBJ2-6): DVKVTQSSRYLVKRTGEKVFLECVQDMDHENMFWYRQDPGLGLRLIYFSYDVKMKEKGDIPEGYSVSREKKERFSLILESASTNQTSMYLCASSLDTLFRSSGANVLTFGAGSRLTVL.

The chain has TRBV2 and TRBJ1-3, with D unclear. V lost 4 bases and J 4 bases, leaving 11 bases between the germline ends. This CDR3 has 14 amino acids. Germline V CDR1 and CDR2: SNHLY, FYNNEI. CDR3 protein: CASSAAGGGNTIYF. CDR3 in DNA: TGTGCCAGCAGTGCCGCGGGCGGCGGAAACACCATATATTTT.

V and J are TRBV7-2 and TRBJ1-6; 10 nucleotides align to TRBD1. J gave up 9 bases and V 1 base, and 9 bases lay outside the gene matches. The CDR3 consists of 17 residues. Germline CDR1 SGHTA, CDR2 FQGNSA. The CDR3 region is CASSLGNPGTGASPLHF. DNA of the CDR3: TGTGCCAGCAGCTTAGGCAACCCCGGGACAGGGGCTTCACCCCTCCACTTT.

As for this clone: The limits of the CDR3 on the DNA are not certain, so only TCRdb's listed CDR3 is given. The CDR3 sequence is CASSFGAGTDTQYF. The chain carries TRBV28 and TRBJ2-3. The CDR3 contains 14 residues when both ends are counted. Germline CDR1 reads MDHEN; CDR2 reads SYDVKM.

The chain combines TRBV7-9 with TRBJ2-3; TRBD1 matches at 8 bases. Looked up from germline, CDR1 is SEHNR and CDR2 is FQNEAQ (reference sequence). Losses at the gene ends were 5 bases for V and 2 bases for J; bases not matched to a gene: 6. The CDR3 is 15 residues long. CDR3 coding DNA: TGTGCCAGCAGCCACCAGGGACAGGTCACAGATACGCAGTATTTT. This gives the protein CASSHQGQVTDTQYF.